Following are 20 T cell receptor beta chains from one sample sequenced in a study of OX40 agonist ivuxolimab in advanced cancers. Repertoires were generated with immunoSEQ multiplex PCR, while TCRdb's copy carries only in-frame clones and drops some. The profile shows some 82,000 clones, around 90% of them singletons. This specimen was CD4+ or CD8+ T cells sorted from blood, taken in a trial of the OX40 agonist ivuxolimab. The receptors originated from an adult with an advanced solid tumor such as melanoma, head and neck, liver or kidney cancer.

The rearrangement links TRBV5-1 to TRBJ2-2, with 13 nucleotides matching TRBD2. Trimming cost V 4 bases and J 6 bases; bases outside gene matches: 6. Germline loops: CDR1 SGHRS, CDR2 YFSETQ. This CDR3 is 16 amino acids long. CDR3 sequence reads: CASSRGTSGIPGELFF. The CDR3 region has the DNA TGCGCCAGCAGCCGCGGGACTAGCGGGATACCCGGGGAGCTGTTTTTT.

The V gene is TRBV11-2, the J gene TRBJ2-5, with no clear D. This CDR3 has 14 amino acids. V was pared by 2 bases and J by 5 bases, with 12 bases between. Per germline, CDR1 SGHAT and CDR2 FQNNGV. CDR3 DNA sequence: TGTGCCAGCAGCTTACTGGGCCAGATGGAGACCCAGTACTTC. Translated: CASSLLGQMETQYF.

This clone showed up just a few times. The chain recombines TRBV28 with TRBJ1-1; D not certain. Trimming stripped 10 bases from V and 3 bases from J, with 6 bases between. CDR3 length equals 10 residues. Germline assignment: CDR1 MDHEN and CDR2 SYDVKM. The CDR3: CATRYTEAFF. The DNA for the CDR3 is TGTGCCACCCGCTACACTGAAGCTTTCTTT.

This sequence joins TRBV18 and TRBJ2-2; 7 bases align to TRBD1. The CDR3 is made up of 15 amino acids. V was clipped by 6 bases and J by 2 bases; unmatched bases: 6. Germline CDR1 KGHSH, CDR2 LQKENI. CDR3 DNA: TGTGCCAGCTCCACCGGGACAGCAAACACCGGGGAGCTGTTTTTT. It encodes CASSTGTANTGELFF.

CDR3 nucleotide sequence: TGTGCCAGCAGTTTGTCCGTGACAGCACAGTACTTC. Residues: CASSLSVTAQYF. This chain connects TRBV28 to TRBJ2-5; TRBD1 might be the D (5 bases). The CDR3 covers 12 residues. V was pared by 3 bases and J by 11 bases, with 13 bases between. CDR1 MDHEN and CDR2 SYDVKM come from the germline V gene.

The chain employs TRBV5-4 and TRBJ1-5; maybe TRBD1 (5 bases). Germline V gene sequence: CDR1 SGHNT, CDR2 YYREEE (reference sequence). The germline V and J ends were trimmed by 2 bases and 4 bases, with 10 bases remaining between them. The CDR3 is made up of 14 amino acids. Written as DNA, the CDR3 is TGTGCCAGCAGCTTAATGGGACTTAATCAGCCCCAGCATTTT. Translating it yields CASSLMGLNQPQHF.

The chain recombines TRBV5-1 with TRBJ2-5; 10 positions match TRBD1. V was clipped by 6 bases and J by 5 bases; unmatched bases: 10. The germline V gene has CDR1 SGHRS and CDR2 YFSETQ. This CDR3 spans 15 amino acids. This CDR3 reads CASTTRQGAWETQYF. CDR3 bases: TGCGCCAGCACCACTCGACAGGGGGCCTGGGAGACCCAGTACTTC.

This clone was picked up one time. The chain uses TRBV5-1 and TRBJ1-1; D possibly corresponds to TRBD1 (6 bases). The CDR3 runs to 15 residues. From germline, CDR1 is SGHRS and CDR2 YFSETQ. V was clipped by 4 bases and J by 4 bases, with 17 bases between them. The CDR3 sequence: CASSVGTIPGTEAFF. CDR3 nucleotides: TGCGCCAGCAGCGTGGGGACAATCCCTGGCACTGAAGCTTTCTTT.

This chain uses TRBV6-4 with TRBJ2-3, with D perhaps TRBD1 or TRBD2 (5 bases each). V gave up 3 bases and J gave up 4 bases, with 8 bases separating them. CDR3 length: 13 amino acids. Looked up from germline, CDR1 is MRHNA and CDR2 is SNTAGT. CDR3 region: CASSEVGADTQYF. The CDR3 bases are TGTGCCAGCAGTGAAGTGGGGGCAGATACGCAGTATTTT.

V and J are TRBV28 and TRBJ1-5; D is undetermined. This CDR3 contains 14 residues. V lost 1 base and J lost 6, with 10 bases in between. The germline V gene has CDR1 MDHEN and CDR2 SYDVKM. CDR3: CASSLFPGGQPQHF. CDR3 DNA sequence: TGTGCCAGCAGTTTATTCCCTGGCGGTCAGCCCCAGCATTTT.

The chain is built from TRBV29-1 and TRBJ1-2; 8 nucleotides align to TRBD1. Germline assignment: CDR1 SQVTM and CDR2 ANQGSEA. The CDR3 loop spans 13 amino acids. Unmatched junction bases numbered 3, after V lost 1 base and J lost 5 bases. CDR3 sequence (DNA): TGCAGCGTTGAAGGGACAGGGCGGTATGGCTACACCTTC. This sequence encodes CSVEGTGRYGYTF.

The J gene is TRBJ2-1, the V gene TRBV7-2; no clear D. V was shortened by 4 bases and J by 8 bases, with 9 bases between the two germline ends. The germline CDR1 and CDR2 sequences are SGHTA and FQGNSA. CDR3 length: 12 amino acids. In nucleotides, the CDR3 is TGTGCCAGCAGCTCACGCGCCCATGAGCAGTTCTTC. Translating gives CASSSRAHEQFF.

This rearrangement joins TRBV5-1 to TRBJ2-2; 8 bases map to TRBD1. Per germline, CDR1 SGHRS and CDR2 YFSETQ. Germline trimming cut 4 bases from V and 2 bases from J; bases unmatched to any gene: 4. The CDR3 spans 15 residues. The CDR3 DNA is TGCGCCAGCAGCACCGGGACAGGAAACACCGGGGAGCTGTTTTTT. Translated, it gives CASSTGTGNTGELFF.

This clone was recorded only once. V usage is TRBV11-2 and J usage is TRBJ2-7, with D unclear. Germline V gene data show CDR1 as SGHAT and CDR2 as FQNNGV. This CDR3 is 13 amino acids long. Trimming removed 0 bases from V and 4 bases from J, with 7 bases in between. The CDR3 DNA follows: TGTGCCAGCAGCTTAGATCGAGGTTACGAGCAGTACTTC. Amino acid sequence: CASSLDRGYEQYF.

The chain is built from TRBV19 and TRBJ1-1; D not certain. The germline V gene encodes CDR1 LNHDA and CDR2 SQIVND (reference sequence). V lost 4 bases to trimming and J lost 7 bases, with 13 bases between them. The CDR3 loop spans 13 amino acids. The CDR3 sequence is CASSKASAIEAFF. CDR3 coding DNA: TGTGCCAGTAGTAAGGCGTCGGCTATTGAAGCTTTCTTT.

The chain has TRBV18 and TRBJ2-3; D is possibly TRBD1 (6 bases). V gave up 4 bases and J gave up 4 bases, with 12 bases separating them. Germline CDR1 reads KGHSH; CDR2 reads LQKENI. The CDR3 extends over 14 amino acids. The CDR3 DNA is TGTGCCAGCTCACTATCCAGGGGCCCAGATACGCAGTATTTT. It encodes CASSLSRGPDTQYF.

The CDR3 region has the DNA TGTGCCAGCAGCCGACGCGCGGGACTAGCAGCCGGGGAGCTGTTTTTT. Translated, it gives CASSRRAGLAAGELFF. The chain links TRBV7-2 to TRBJ2-2, with 9 positions matching TRBD2. This CDR3 is built from 16 residues. The ends lost 5 bases at V and 6 bases at J; junction bases unmatched: 10. Germline loops: CDR1 SGHTA, CDR2 FQGNSA.

The chain recombines TRBV4-3 with TRBJ2-1; tentatively, D is TRBD2 (6 bases). Looked up from germline, CDR1 is LGHNA and CDR2 is YSLEER. This CDR3 has 13 amino acids. Between the trimmed V and J ends, which lost 4 bases and 7 bases, there was a span of 11 bases. The CDR3 DNA reads as TGCGCCAGCAGCCGGGAGGTTGGGAATGAGCAGTTCTTC. This sequence encodes CASSREVGNEQFF.

For this clone: At the DNA level, this CDR3 is encoded by other sequences in the same sample as well. The rearrangement joins TRBV9 to TRBJ1-1; TRBD1 is a possible D gene (6 bases). The CDR3 runs to 14 residues. Trimming removed 0 bases from V and 2 bases from J, with 8 bases in between. CDR1 SGDLS and CDR2 YYNGEE come from the germline V gene. The CDR3, as DNA: TGTGCCAGCAGCGTAGTAGGGGGAAACACTGAAGCTTTCTTT. This sequence encodes CASSVVGGNTEAFF.

This chain connects TRBV19 to TRBJ2-3; D is possibly TRBD2 (6 bases). In germline, CDR1 is LNHDA, CDR2 SQIVND (reference sequence). The CDR3 runs to 15 residues. V was shortened by 7 bases and J by 8 bases, with 22 bases between the two germline ends. CDR3 amino acids: CASTLGDSLLGTQYF. CDR3 DNA sequence: TGTGCCAGTACCCTGGGGGACTCCCTGTTGGGTACGCAGTATTTT.